These 8 T cell receptor beta chains were all obtained from the same sample, sequenced in a study of T cells in Graves' hyperthyroidism and ophthalmopathy. Amplified regions were TCR beta CDR3 sequences from RNA transcripts. First-round RT-PCR with HTBI primers amplified the TCR CDR3 region. TCRdb used MiXCR to reprocess the multiplex PCR reads, holding one entry per CDR3 protein. The profile shows fewer than 650,000 distinct CDR3 sequences, around 14% of them singletons. Sequencing used blood. The origin of the receptors is a woman aged 25 to 39 with Graves' hyperthyroidism that later progressed to Graves' ophthalmopathy.

This clonotype was observed many times. This sequence joins TRBV12-3 or TRBV12-4 and TRBJ2-7; D perhaps matches TRBD2 (5 bases). The CDR3 sequence is 12 residues long. V was shortened by 3 bases and J by 7 bases, with 10 bases between the two germline ends. The CDR3 DNA is TGTGCCAGCAGTTTGACTACACAGGAGCAGTACTTC. This translates into CASSLTTQEQYF.

This rearrangement joins TRBV18 to TRBJ2-7; 7 positions agree with TRBD1. CDR3 length: 13 amino acids. The junction had 5 bases not matched to a gene; V was cut back by 4 bases and J by 5 bases. Germline V CDR1 and CDR2: KGHSH, LQKENI. CDR3 in amino acids: CASSQTGSNEQYF. The CDR3 nucleotides are TGTGCCAGCTCACAGACAGGGAGCAACGAGCAGTACTTC.

This clonotype was detected ten times or more. This rearrangement joins TRBV29-1 to TRBJ2-3, with D perhaps TRBD2 (6 bases). This CDR3 is 12 amino acids long. In germline, CDR1 is SQVTM, CDR2 ANQGSEA. V dropped 3 bases and J dropped 6 bases, with 10 bases sitting between them. The CDR3 nucleotides read TGCAGCGTTGACAGGGAGGCTGATACGCAGTATTTT. This gives the protein CSVDREADTQYF.

In DNA form, the CDR3 reads TGTGCCAGCAGCGCAGATGGGACAGGGGGTTATGGCTACACCTTC. Translation: CASSADGTGGYGYTF. The chain links TRBV9 to TRBJ1-2; TRBD1 agrees at 11 bases. The CDR3 runs 15 residues. Germline V gene data show CDR1 as SGDLS and CDR2 as YYNGEE. With 3 bases clipped from V and 5 bases from J, the junction kept 6 bases outside the gene matches.

This clonotype has ten or more counts. The V gene is TRBV3-1, the J gene TRBJ2-1; the match to TRBD2 covers 8 bases. V trimming: 3 bases; J trimming: 3 bases; junction bases outside the gene matches: 7. The CDR3 totals 16 residues. Germline values: CDR1 LGHDT, CDR2 YNNKEL (reference sequence). The CDR3 region is CASSQTGLVLYNEQFF. The CDR3, as DNA: TGTGCCAGCAGCCAGACGGGACTAGTCCTCTACAATGAGCAGTTCTTC.

This clonotype has ten or more counts. The rearrangement links TRBV18 to TRBJ1-1, with D unclear. This CDR3 has 15 amino acids. V gave up 2 bases and J gave up 1 base, with 11 bases separating them. Germline assignment: CDR1 KGHSH and CDR2 LQKENI. CDR3 DNA: TGTGCCAGCTCACCAGGTTTAGAGCAGAACACTGAAGCTTTCTTT. Encoded protein: CASSPGLEQNTEAFF.

Many counts were recorded for this clonotype. The chain carries TRBV20-1 and TRBJ1-2; D is ambiguous. Trimming shortened V by 3 bases and J by 4 bases, and 21 bases separated the two germline ends. Germline values: CDR1 DFQATT, CDR2 SNEGSKA (reference sequence). The CDR3 consists of 16 residues. CDR3 in amino acids: CSASWPVAKVAYGYTF. The CDR3 coding sequence is TGCAGTGCTAGTTGGCCGGTTGCGAAGGTTGCCTATGGCTACACCTTC.

This clonotype was found a few times. V usage is TRBV7-3 and J usage is TRBJ2-3; 8 bases agree with TRBD2. CDR3 length: 16 amino acids. CDR1 and CDR2 (germline): SGHTA, FQGTGA. V dropped 2 bases and J dropped 6; count of bases not matched to a gene: 10. CDR3 sequence reads: CASSLVDSGSRDTQYF. The CDR3 DNA follows: TGTGCCAGCAGCTTAGTAGACAGCGGGAGTAGGGATACGCAGTATTTT.